Detailed here is one T cell receptor beta chain. This clonotype has ten or more counts. What antigen it recognizes has not been identified. Base qualities are not provided; no much larger clone lies one nucleotide away. Set within a cohort of healthcare workers in London, UK, this nested case-control study involved weekly PCR testing of nasopharyngeal swabs along with blood sampling. Healthcare workers were recruited during the week of the UK lockdown, between 23 and 31 March 2020, and followed weekly for up to roughly 15 weeks. The data are from a study of early T cells in non-severe SARS-CoV-2 infection (TCRdb year 2021). About the study as a whole: Because TCR sequencing was done on bulk RNA from unsorted whole blood, the alpha and beta chains could not be paired. Results the study describes overall, beyond this receptor: Matching against VDJdb was skewed toward anti-spike CD8 responses, likely underestimated virus-specific expansions, and missed private and CD4 specificities.

There are 16 amino acids in the CDR3, from cysteine to phenylalanine inclusive. Only the CDR3 region is kept as DNA, spanning 48 bases read in frame from base 1. V has 6 bases trimmed and J has 5 bases trimmed; junction bases matching no gene number 9. CDR1 and CDR2, per the germline V gene (reference sequence), are MNHEY and SMNVEV. Library generation was performed with 5' RACE. The sequencing machine was a NextSeq 500. In the TCR library protocol, unique molecular identifiers were attached to individual cDNA molecules to correct for PCR bias and sequencing error. TCR alpha and beta chains were both sequenced, and the abundances of alpha and beta sequences in each sample were closely correlated with each other. The original pipeline was this. Decombinator V4 was used to perform V gene, J gene and CDR3 annotation of TCR sequences. Expanded TCRs were defined as changing significantly between any two time points under a Poisson model with p below 0.0001. TCR abundances were normalised to the total number of TCRs sequenced per sample and expressed as counts per million. MAIT TCRs were defined by TRAV1-2 paired with TRAJ12, TRAJ20 or TRAJ33, and iNKT TCRs by TRAV10 paired with TRAJ18. VDJdb, accessed on 1 November 2021, was searched for TCRs annotated for CMV, EBV and SARS-CoV-2, and TCRs annotated for more than one antigen were excluded. TCRdb itself trimmed the public reads at Q25 with fastp, ran MiXCR and retained productive beta chains. All rows with the same CDR3 protein become a single entry with the most common DNA and genes. TCRdb's processing, not the study's, gives the V and J calls here. For this sample the table gives approximately 71,000 distinct CDR3 sequences, of which roughly 12% were detected only once. Around 2.9% of the sample is in the top ten clones.

This specimen was whole blood, taken at baseline. This clonotype was sampled from an adult who was a healthcare worker with PCR-confirmed SARS-CoV-2 infection or an uninfected control (not recorded which). The chain uses TRBV27 and TRBJ2-5; 13 bases in the middle match TRBD2. CDR3 protein: CASSPTSGGALETQYF. The DNA reads as follows: TGTGCCAGCAGCCCTACTAGCGGGGGGGCCTTGGAGACCCAGTACTTC.